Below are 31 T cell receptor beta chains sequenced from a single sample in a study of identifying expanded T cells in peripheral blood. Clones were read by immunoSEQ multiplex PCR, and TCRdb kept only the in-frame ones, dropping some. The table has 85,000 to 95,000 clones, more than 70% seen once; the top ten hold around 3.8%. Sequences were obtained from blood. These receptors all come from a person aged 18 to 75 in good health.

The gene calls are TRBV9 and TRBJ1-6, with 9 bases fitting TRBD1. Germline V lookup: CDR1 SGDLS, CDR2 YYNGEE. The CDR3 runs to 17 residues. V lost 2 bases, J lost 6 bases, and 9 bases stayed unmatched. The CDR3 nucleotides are TGTGCCAGCAGCGTCGACGCCGGGACAGGGAGTAATTCACCCCTCCACTTT. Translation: CASSVDAGTGSNSPLHF.

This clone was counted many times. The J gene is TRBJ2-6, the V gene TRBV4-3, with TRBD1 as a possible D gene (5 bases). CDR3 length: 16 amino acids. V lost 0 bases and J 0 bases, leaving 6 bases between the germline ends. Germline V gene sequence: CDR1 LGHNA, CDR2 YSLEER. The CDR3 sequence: CASSQDDSSGANVLTF. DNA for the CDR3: TGCGCCAGCAGCCAAGATGACAGCTCTGGGGCCAACGTCCTGACTTTC.

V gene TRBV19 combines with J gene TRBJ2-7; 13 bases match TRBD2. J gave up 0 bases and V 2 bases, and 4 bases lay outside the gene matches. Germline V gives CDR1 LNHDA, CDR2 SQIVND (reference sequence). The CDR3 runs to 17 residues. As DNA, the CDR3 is TGTGCCAGTAGTATACCTCGGACTAGCGGGAGCTCCTACGAGCAGTACTTC. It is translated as CASSIPRTSGSSYEQYF.

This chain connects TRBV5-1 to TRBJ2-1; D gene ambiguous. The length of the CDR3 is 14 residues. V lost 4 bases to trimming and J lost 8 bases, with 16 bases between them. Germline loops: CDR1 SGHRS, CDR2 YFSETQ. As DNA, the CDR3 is TGCGCCAGCAGCGTAGCCCAAGAGGTCGATGAGCAGTTCTTC. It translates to CASSVAQEVDEQFF.

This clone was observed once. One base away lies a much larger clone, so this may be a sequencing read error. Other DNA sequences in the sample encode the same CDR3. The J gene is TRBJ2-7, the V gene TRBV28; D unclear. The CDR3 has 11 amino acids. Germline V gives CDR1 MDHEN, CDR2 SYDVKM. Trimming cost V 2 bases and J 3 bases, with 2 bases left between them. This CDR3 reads CASSLGYEQYF. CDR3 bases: TGTGCCAGCAGTTTAGGCTACGAGCAGTACTTC.

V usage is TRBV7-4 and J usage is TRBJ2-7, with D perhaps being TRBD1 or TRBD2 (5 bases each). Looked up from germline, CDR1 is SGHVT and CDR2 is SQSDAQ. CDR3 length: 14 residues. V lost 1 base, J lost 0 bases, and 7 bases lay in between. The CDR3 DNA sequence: TGTGCCAGCAGCTTAGAGAGGGGCTCCTACGAGCAGTACTTC. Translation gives CASSLERGSYEQYF.

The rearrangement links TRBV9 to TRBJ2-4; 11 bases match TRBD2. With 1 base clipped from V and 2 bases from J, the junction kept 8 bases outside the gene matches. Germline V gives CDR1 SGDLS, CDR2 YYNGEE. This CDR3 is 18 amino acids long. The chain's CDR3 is CASSVTLAGDGSKNIQYF. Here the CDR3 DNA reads TGTGCCAGCAGCGTAACACTAGCGGGAGACGGGTCCAAAAACATTCAGTACTTC.

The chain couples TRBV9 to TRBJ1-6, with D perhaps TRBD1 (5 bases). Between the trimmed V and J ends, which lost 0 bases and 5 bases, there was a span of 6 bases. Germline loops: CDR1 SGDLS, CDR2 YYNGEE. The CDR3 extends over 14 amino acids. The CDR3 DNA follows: TGTGCCAGCAGCGTAGGGGGGAATAATTCACCCCTCCACTTT. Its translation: CASSVGGNNSPLHF.

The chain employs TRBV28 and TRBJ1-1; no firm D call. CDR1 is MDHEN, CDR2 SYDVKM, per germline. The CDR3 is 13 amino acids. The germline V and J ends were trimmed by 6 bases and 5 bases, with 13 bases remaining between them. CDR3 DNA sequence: TGTGCCAGCAGGGGGTACATTGTTACTGAAGCTTTCTTT. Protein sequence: CASRGYIVTEAFF.

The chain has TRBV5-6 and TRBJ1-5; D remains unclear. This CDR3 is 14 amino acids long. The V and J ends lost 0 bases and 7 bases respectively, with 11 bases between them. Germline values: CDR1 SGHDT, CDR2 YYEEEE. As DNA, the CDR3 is TGTGCCAGCAGCTTGGGGGTGGAGGCCCAGCCCCAGCATTTT. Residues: CASSLGVEAQPQHF.

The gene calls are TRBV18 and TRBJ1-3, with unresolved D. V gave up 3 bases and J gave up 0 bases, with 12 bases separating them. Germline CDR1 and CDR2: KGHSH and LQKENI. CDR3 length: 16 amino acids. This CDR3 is CASSPSEAYSGNTIYF. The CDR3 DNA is TGTGCCAGCTCACCCTCAGAAGCCTACTCTGGAAACACCATATATTTT.

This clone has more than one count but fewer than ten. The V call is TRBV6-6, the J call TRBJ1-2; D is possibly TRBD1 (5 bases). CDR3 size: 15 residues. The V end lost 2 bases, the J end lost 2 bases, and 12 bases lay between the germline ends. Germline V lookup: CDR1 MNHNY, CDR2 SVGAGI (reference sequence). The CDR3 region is CASSYSPGQNYGYTF. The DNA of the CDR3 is TGTGCCAGCAGTTACAGCCCAGGGCAGAACTATGGCTACACCTTC.

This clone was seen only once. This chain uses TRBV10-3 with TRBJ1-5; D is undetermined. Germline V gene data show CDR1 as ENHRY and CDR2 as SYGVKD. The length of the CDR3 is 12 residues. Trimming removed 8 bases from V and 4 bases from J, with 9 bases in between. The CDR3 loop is CAIGSPNQPQHF. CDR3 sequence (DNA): TGTGCCATCGGATCTCCGAATCAGCCCCAGCATTTT.

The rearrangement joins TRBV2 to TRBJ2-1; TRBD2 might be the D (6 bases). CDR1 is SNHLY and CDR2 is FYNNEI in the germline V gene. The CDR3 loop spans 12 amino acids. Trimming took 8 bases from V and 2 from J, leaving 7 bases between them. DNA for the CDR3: TGTGCCAGCTTAGCGGCCTACAATGAGCAGTTCTTC. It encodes CASLAAYNEQFF.

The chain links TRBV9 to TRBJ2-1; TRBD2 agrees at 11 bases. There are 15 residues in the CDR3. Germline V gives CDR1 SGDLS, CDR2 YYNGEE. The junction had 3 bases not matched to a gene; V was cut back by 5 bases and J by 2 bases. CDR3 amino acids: CASSQTSGTYNEQFF. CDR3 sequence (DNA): TGTGCCAGCAGTCAGACTAGCGGGACCTACAATGAGCAGTTCTTC.

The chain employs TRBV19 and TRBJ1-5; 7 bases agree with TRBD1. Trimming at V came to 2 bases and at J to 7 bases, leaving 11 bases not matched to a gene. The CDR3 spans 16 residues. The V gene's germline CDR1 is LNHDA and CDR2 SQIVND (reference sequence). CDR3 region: CASSILFRQGEQPQHF. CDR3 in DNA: TGTGCCAGTAGTATACTGTTTAGGCAGGGGGAACAGCCCCAGCATTTT.

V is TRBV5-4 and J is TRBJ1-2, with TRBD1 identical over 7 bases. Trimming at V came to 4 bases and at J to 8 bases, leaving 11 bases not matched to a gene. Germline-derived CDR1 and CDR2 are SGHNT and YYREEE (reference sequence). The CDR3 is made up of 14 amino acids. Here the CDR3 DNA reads TGTGCCAGCAGCAGACAGGGCGGGGCGGCGGGCTACACCTTC. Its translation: CASSRQGGAAGYTF. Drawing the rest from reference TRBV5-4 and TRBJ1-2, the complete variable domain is ETGVTQSPTHLIKTRGQQVTLRCSSQSGHNTVSWYQQALGQGPQFIFQYYREEENGRGNFPPRFSGLQFPNYSSELNVNALELDDSALYLCASSRQGGAAGYTFGSGTRLTVV.

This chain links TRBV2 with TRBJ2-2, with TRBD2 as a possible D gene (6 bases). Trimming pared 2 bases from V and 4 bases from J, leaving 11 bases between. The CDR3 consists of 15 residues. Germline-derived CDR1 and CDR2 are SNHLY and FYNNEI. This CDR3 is CASSESGLPTGELFF. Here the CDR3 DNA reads TGTGCCAGCAGTGAATCGGGACTTCCCACCGGGGAGCTGTTTTTT.

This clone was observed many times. CDR3 amino acids: CASSVVSDKGYTF. The CDR3 bases are TGTGCCAGCAGCGTAGTCTCGGATAAGGGCTACACCTTC. This sequence joins TRBV9 and TRBJ1-2; the D is unclear. The germline V gene encodes CDR1 SGDLS and CDR2 YYNGEE. The CDR3 contains 13 residues. The V end was cut by 0 bases, the J end by 8 bases, with 11 bases between.

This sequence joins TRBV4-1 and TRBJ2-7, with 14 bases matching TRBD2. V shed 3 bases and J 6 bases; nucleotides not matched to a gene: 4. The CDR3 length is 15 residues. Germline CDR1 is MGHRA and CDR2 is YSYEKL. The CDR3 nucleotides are TGCGCCAGCAGCCACGGACTAGCGGGAGGCAGCGAGCAGTACTTC. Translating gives CASSHGLAGGSEQYF.

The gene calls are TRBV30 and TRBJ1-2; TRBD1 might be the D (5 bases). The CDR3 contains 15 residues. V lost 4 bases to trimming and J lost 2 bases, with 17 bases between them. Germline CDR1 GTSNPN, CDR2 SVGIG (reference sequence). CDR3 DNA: TGTGCCTGGACAGGGTACAGGACCAAAAACTATGGCTACACCTTC. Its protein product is CAWTGYRTKNYGYTF.

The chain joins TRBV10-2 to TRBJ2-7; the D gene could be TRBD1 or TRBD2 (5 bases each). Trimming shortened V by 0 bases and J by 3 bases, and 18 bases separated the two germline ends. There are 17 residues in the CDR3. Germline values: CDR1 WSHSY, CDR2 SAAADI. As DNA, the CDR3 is TGCGCCAGCAGTGAGTCGATAGGGGACGGAGAATTCTACGAGCAGTACTTC. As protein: CASSESIGDGEFYEQYF.

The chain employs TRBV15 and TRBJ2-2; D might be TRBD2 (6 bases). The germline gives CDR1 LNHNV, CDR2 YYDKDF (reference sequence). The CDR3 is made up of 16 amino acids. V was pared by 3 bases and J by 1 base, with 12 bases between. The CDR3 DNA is TGTGCCACCAGCAGGGAGGGGAGGATGAACACCGGGGAGCTGTTTTTT. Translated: CATSREGRMNTGELFF.

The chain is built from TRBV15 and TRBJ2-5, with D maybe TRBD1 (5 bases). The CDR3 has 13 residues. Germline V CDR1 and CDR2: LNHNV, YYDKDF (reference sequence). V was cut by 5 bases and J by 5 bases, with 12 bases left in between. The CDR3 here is CATSDSLLETQYF. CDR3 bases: TGTGCCACCAGCGACAGCCTGCTGGAGACCCAGTACTTC.

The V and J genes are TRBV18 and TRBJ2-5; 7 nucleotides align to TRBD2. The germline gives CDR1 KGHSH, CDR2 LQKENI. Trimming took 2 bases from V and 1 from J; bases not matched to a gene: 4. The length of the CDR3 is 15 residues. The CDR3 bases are TGTGCCAGCTCACCATCGCGGGAGCCCCAAGAGACCCAGTACTTC. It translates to CASSPSREPQETQYF.

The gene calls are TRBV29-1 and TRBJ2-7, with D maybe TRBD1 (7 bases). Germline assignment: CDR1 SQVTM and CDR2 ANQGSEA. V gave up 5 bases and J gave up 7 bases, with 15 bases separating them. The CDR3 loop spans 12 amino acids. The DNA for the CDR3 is TGCAGCGTTTTCGACAGGGCGGGGGAGCAGTACTTC. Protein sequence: CSVFDRAGEQYF.

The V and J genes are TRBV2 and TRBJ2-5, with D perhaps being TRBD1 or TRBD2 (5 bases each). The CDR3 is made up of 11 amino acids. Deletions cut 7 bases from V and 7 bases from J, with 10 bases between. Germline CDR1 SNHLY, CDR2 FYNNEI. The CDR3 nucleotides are TGTGCCAGCACCGCTGGGGGGACCCAGTACTTC. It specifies CASTAGGTQYF.

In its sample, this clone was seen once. CDR3 sequence (DNA): TGCGCCAGCAAGGACGGATCTCACCTCACAGATACGCAGTATTTT. Its translation is CASKDGSHLTDTQYF. J is TRBJ2-3 and V is TRBV10-2; no reliable D call. Germline-derived CDR1 and CDR2 are WSHSY and SAAADI. V lost 7 bases and J 2 bases, leaving 16 bases between the germline ends. The CDR3 extends over 15 amino acids.

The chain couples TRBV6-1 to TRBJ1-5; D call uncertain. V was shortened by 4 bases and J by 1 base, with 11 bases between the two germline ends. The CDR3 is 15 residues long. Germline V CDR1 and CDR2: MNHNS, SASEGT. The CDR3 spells CASSGGIGSNQPQHF. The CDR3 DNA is TGTGCCAGCAGTGGAGGGATCGGAAGCAATCAGCCCCAGCATTTT.

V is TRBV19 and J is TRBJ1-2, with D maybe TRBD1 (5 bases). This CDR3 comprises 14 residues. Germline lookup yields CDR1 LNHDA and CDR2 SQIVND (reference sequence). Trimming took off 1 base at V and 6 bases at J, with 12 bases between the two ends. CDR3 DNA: TGTGCCAGTAGTATAGCTCTGACAGACAATGGCTACACCTTC. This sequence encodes CASSIALTDNGYTF.

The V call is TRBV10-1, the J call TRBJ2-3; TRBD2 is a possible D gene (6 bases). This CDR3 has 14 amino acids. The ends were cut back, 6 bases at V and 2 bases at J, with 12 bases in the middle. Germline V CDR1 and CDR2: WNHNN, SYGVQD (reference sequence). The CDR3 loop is CASRTSPSTDTQYF. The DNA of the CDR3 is TGCGCCAGCAGAACTAGCCCATCCACAGATACGCAGTATTTT.